This T cell receptor beta chain emerged from a study of early T cells in non-severe SARS-CoV-2 infection. Across the whole study: Unpaired chains resulted from sequencing bulk RNA of unsorted whole blood. Study findings and constraints: Matching results from VDJdb favored anti-spike CD8 responses, leaving private and CD4 specificities undetected.

This clonotype has ten or more counts. Its matching antigen is unknown. J gave up 1 base and V 3 bases, and 13 bases lay outside the gene matches. The CDR3 has 18 amino acids. Germline CDR1 reads SGHRS; CDR2 reads YFSETQ. In the library, individual cDNA molecules carried attached unique molecular identifiers. TCRdb used MiXCR to reprocess the 5' RACE reads, holding one entry per CDR3 protein. The table includes some 19,000 distinct CDR3 sequences, around 4.4% detected once. The rearrangement uses TRBV5-1 and TRBJ1-3, with TRBD1 matching over 7 bases. Sequenced material: whole blood. This TCR was recovered from an adult who was a healthcare worker with PCR-confirmed SARS-CoV-2 infection or an uninfected control (not recorded which). This CDR3 reads CASSWFVLDRVSGNTIYF. In nucleotides, the CDR3 is TGCGCCAGCAGCTGGTTCGTTCTCGACAGGGTTTCTGGAAACACCATATATTTT.